This T cell receptor (beta chain) was identified during a study of blood T cell repertoires in COVID-19. Clones were read by immunoSEQ multiplex PCR, and TCRdb kept only the in-frame ones, dropping some. Altogether 150,000 to 160,000 clones are present, under 90% being singletons, with the ten largest covering approximately 0.5%. The clonotype originates from a man in his sixties with acute or convalescent COVID-19. The sample consisted of peripheral blood.

CDR3: CASRKQGAHEQYF. In DNA form, the CDR3 reads TGTGCCAGCAGGAAGCAGGGGGCGCACGAGCAGTACTTC. The chain has TRBV28 and TRBJ2-7; 8 bases agree with TRBD1. V lost 6 bases to trimming and J lost 5 bases; unmatched junction nucleotides: 6. The germline V gene encodes CDR1 MDHEN and CDR2 SYDVKM. This CDR3 is built from 13 residues. Full variable domain (rest looked up from reference TRBV28 and TRBJ2-7): DVKVTQSSRYLVKRTGEKVFLECVQDMDHENMFWYRQDPGLGLRLIYFSYDVKMKEKGDIPEGYSVSREKKERFSLILESASTNQTSMYLCASRKQGAHEQYFGPGTRLTVT.